This T cell receptor beta chain was captured by sequencing in a study of T cell responses to AZD1222 COVID-19 vaccine. Turning to the study itself: Recipients boosted at about 4 weeks or about 12 weeks are pooled. General observations from the study: None of the repertoires were sampled until the peak T cell response had passed. The breadth and depth of Spike-specific TCRs increased once two AZD1222 doses had been given. Donor demographics were predominantly white British with a female majority; clonal diversity may be underestimated.

This clone appeared a single time. The antigen remains unidentified. Profiling relied on immunoSEQ multiplex PCR, and the TCRdb table lists in-frame clones only, not all of them. The sample lists 100,000 or so clones, around nine tenths occurring once. Germline CDR1 and CDR2: LNHDA and SQIVND (reference sequence). The CDR3 loop spans 15 amino acids. Trimming took 8 bases from V and 3 from J, leaving 16 bases between them. The chain recombines TRBV19 with TRBJ2-2, with D perhaps TRBD1 or TRBD2 (7 bases each). This sequence was found in an adult in good health. The sample was peripheral blood, taken on day 0 of AZD1222 vaccination. CDR3 nucleotides: TGTGCCAGTGACAGGGCTAGCGGATACACCGGGGAGCTGTTTTTT. It is translated as CASDRASGYTGELFF.